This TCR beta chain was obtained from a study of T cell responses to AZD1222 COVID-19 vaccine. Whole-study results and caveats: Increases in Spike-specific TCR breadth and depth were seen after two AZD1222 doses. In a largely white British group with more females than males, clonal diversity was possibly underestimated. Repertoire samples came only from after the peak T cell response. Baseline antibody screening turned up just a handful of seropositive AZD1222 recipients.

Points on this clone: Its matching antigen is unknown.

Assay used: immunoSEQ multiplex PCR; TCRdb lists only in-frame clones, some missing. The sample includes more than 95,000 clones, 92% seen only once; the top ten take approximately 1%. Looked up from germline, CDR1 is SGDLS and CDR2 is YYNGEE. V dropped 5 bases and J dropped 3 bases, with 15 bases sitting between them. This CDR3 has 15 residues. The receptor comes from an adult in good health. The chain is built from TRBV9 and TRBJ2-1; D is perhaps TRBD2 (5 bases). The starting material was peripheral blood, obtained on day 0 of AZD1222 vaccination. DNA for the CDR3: TGTGCCAGCAGTGAGGGCGGAGAGGACTACAATGAGCAGTTCTTC. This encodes CASSEGGEDYNEQFF.